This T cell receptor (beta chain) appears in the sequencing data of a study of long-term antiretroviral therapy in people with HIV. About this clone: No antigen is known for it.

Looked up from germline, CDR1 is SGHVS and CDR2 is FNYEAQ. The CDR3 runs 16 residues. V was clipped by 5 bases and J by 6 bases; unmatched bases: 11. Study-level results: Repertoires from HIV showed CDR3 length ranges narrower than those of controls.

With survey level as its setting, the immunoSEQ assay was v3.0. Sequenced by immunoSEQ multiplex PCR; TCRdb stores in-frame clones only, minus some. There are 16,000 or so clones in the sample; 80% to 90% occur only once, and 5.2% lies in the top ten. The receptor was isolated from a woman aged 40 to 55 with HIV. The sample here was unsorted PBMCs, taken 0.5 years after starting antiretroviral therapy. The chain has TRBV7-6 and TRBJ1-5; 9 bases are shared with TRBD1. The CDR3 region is CASSAGTGRSGQPQHF. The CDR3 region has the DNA TGTGCCAGCAGCGCCGGGACAGGGCGCTCCGGTCAGCCCCAGCATTTT.